The rows below give T cell receptor beta chains drawn from one sample of a study of cytomegalovirus exposure and HLA in healthy donors. TCRdb's copy holds only in-frame clones and misses some; the assay was immunoSEQ multiplex PCR. The data show about 190,000 clones, around 79% seen once. Sequenced input: PBMCs. These TCRs come from a woman under 30 in good health and CMV-seronegative. Both conserved end residues are part of each CDR3. The D gene is left open where the match is weak. Clone size is stated in some rows and not others, as once, few, many or a class when expanded.

V	J	length	D	size	CDR3	DNA
TRBV15	TRBJ1-5	15	TRBD1	.	CATSRDLGQDQPQHF	TGTGCCACCAGCAGAGATCTAGGACAGGATCAGCCCCAGCATTTT
TRBV5-1	TRBJ2-5	14	.	.	CASNRGGTQETQYF	TGCGCCAGCAACCGAGGGGGTACACAAGAGACCCAGTACTTC
TRBV5-6	TRBJ1-6	16	.	.	CASSARLDRYNSPLHF	TGTGCCAGCAGCGCCCGCTTGGACAGATATAATTCACCCCTCCACTTT
TRBV5-1	TRBJ2-1	15	TRBD2	.	CASSLGGRLNNEQFF	TGCGCCAGCAGCTTGGGCGGGAGGCTAAACAATGAGCAGTTCTTC
TRBV30	TRBJ1-3	14	.	.	CAWSVRGAGNTIYF	TGTGCCTGGAGTGTACGGGGAGCTGGAAACACCATATATTTT
TRBV14	TRBJ2-1	14	TRBD2	.	CASSRTSGVDEQFF	TGTGCCAGCAGCCGGACTAGCGGGGTCGATGAGCAGTTCTTC
TRBV28	TRBJ2-7	14	.	.	CASHSGVALYEQYF	TGTGCCAGCCATTCAGGGGTCGCGTTGTACGAGCAGTACTTC
TRBV28	TRBJ1-5	14	TRBD1	.	CASTRRQGAQPQHF	TGTGCCAGCACCCGCCGACAGGGGGCTCAGCCCCAGCATTTT
TRBV6-5	TRBJ2-7	14	.	.	CASRVGQGPYEQYF	TGTGCCAGCAGGGTGGGGCAGGGCCCCTACGAGCAGTACTTC
TRBV7-9	TRBJ1-2	11	.	.	CASSILGGYTF	TGTGCCAGCAGCATACTCGGTGGCTACACCTTC
TRBV5-1	TRBJ1-3	14	.	.	CASSLDRVGNTIYF	TGCGCCAGCAGCTTGGACAGGGTGGGAAACACCATATATTTT
TRBV7-9	TRBJ1-1	14	.	.	CASSLGGPNTEAFF	TGTGCCAGCAGCTTAGGAGGGCCCAACACTGAAGCTTTCTTT
TRBV5-4	TRBJ1-3	14	.	.	CASSLRGTGNTIYF	TGTGCCAGCAGCCTGAGGGGGACTGGAAACACCATATATTTT
TRBV7-2	TRBJ1-5	14	.	.	CASSFSGINQPQHF	TGTGCCAGCAGCTTTTCCGGGATCAATCAGCCCCAGCATTTT
TRBV11-2	TRBJ1-6	16	.	.	CASSSLPGAVRSPLHF	TGTGCCAGCAGCTCACTGCCGGGAGCGGTGCGCTCACCCCTCCACTTT
TRBV15	TRBJ1-5	18	.	few	CATSRDLVETGSNQPQHF	TGTGCCACCAGCAGAGATTTGGTCGAGACGGGGAGCAATCAGCCCCAGCATTTT
TRBV19	TRBJ2-5	17	TRBD1	.	CASSVLGQGFRAETQYF	TGTGCCAGTAGTGTACTGGGACAGGGGTTTCGAGCGGAGACCCAGTACTTC
TRBV9	TRBJ1-2	15	.	.	CASSVEPTVNYGYTF	TGTGCCAGCAGCGTAGAGCCGACAGTTAACTATGGCTACACCTTC
TRBV7-9	TRBJ2-3	15	TRBD2	.	CASSLDGLAVDTQYF	TGTGCCAGCAGCTTAGATGGACTAGCCGTCGATACGCAGTATTTT
TRBV6-1	TRBJ1-5	15	TRBD1	.	CASSAGGLGNQPQHF	TGTGCCAGCAGTGCAGGGGGGCTTGGCAATCAGCCCCAGCATTTT
TRBV25-1	TRBJ2-2	15	TRBD1	.	CASSERTGRTGELFF	TGTGCCAGCAGTGAAAGGACAGGGCGCACCGGGGAGCTGTTTTTT
TRBV4-3	TRBJ2-7	13	.	.	CASSQDRDDEQYF	TGCGCCAGCAGCCAAGACAGGGATGACGAGCAGTACTTC
TRBV7-3	TRBJ1-1	13	.	.	CASSSASGTEAFF	TGTGCCAGCAGCTCCGCCTCGGGTACTGAAGCTTTCTTT
TRBV7-9	TRBJ1-4	16	TRBD1	.	CASSLDIGGWGEKLFF	TGTGCCAGCAGCTTAGACATAGGGGGCTGGGGAGAAAAACTGTTTTTT
TRBV6-5	TRBJ2-3	12	.	.	CASSSSTDTQYF	TGTGCCAGCAGTTCAAGCACAGATACGCAGTATTTT
TRBV6-5	TRBJ2-5	16	.	.	CASSSPRVRVQETQYF	TGTGCCAGCAGTTCCCCCAGGGTTCGGGTCCAAGAGACCCAGTACTTC
TRBV7-2	TRBJ1-1	14	.	.	CASSPTNRVTEAFF	TGTGCCAGCAGCCCAACTAACAGGGTCACTGAAGCTTTCTTT
TRBV14	TRBJ1-2	16	TRBD1	.	CASSHRTGSLLYGYTF	TGTGCCAGCAGCCACCGGACAGGGTCTTTACTCTATGGCTACACCTTC
TRBV7-9	TRBJ1-1	15	TRBD1	.	CASSTRQGTVGEAFF	TGTGCCAGCAGCACCAGACAGGGTACCGTTGGCGAAGCTTTCTTT
TRBV10-3	TRBJ1-1	16	.	few	CAISEVGGAFQTEAFF	TGTGCCATCAGTGAGGTCGGTGGGGCTTTTCAGACTGAAGCTTTCTTT
TRBV15	TRBJ2-1	15	TRBD2	.	CATSRPWTSRNEQFF	TGTGCCACCAGCAGACCTTGGACTAGCCGGAATGAGCAGTTCTTC
TRBV29-1	TRBJ1-2	12	TRBD1	.	CSVEPGGYGYTF	TGCAGCGTTGAACCAGGGGGCTATGGCTACACCTTC
TRBV5-1	TRBJ1-6	14	TRBD1	few	CASGGTVDNSPLHF	TGCGCCAGCGGGGGGACAGTTGATAATTCACCCCTCCACTTT
TRBV11-2	TRBJ1-6	13	.	once	CASDNGLLSPLHF	TGTGCCAGCGATAATGGCCTTCTTTCACCCCTCCACTTT
TRBV9	TRBJ1-4	15	TRBD1	once	CASSKEGAPGEKLFF	TGTGCCAGCAGCAAAGAGGGGGCCCCGGGTGAAAAACTGTTTTTT
TRBV4-1	TRBJ2-1	13	.	few	CASSQAQGLTQFF	TGCGCCAGCAGCCAGGCGCAGGGGCTGACGCAGTTCTTC